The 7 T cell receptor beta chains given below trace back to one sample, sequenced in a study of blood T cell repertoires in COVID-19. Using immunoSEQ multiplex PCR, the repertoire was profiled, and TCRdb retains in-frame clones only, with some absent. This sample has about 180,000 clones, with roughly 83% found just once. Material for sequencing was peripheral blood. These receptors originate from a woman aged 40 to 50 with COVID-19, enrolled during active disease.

In DNA, the CDR3 is TGTGCCAGCAGTGTGCGGGTTGGCGAGCAGTACTTC. It codes for CASSVRVGEQYF. The rearrangement links TRBV2 to TRBJ2-7; D possibly corresponds to TRBD2 (5 bases). Germline V lookup: CDR1 SNHLY, CDR2 FYNNEI. The germline V and J ends were trimmed by 4 bases and 6 bases, with 10 bases remaining between them. This CDR3 is 12 amino acids long.

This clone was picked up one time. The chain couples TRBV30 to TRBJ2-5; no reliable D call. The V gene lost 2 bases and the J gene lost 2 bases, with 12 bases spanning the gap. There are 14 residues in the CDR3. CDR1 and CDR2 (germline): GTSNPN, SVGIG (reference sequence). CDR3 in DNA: TGTGCCTGGAGTCACCTTTGGAGTCAAGAGACCCAGTACTTC. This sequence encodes CAWSHLWSQETQYF.

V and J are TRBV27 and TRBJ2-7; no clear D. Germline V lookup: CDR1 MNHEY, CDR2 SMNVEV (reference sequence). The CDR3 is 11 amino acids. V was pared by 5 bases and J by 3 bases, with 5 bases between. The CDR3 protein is CASSTYYEQYF. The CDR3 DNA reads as TGTGCCAGCAGTACCTACTACGAGCAGTACTTC.

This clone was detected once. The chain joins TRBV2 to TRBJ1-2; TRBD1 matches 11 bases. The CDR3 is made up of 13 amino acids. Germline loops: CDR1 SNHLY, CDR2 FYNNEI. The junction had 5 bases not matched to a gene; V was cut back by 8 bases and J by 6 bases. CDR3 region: CASPGQGAHGYTF. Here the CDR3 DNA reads TGTGCCAGCCCTGGACAGGGGGCGCATGGCTACACCTTC.

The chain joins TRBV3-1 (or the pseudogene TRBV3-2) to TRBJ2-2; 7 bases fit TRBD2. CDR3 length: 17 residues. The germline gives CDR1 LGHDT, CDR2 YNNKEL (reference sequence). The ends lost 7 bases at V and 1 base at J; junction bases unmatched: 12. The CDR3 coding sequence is TGTGCCAGCACACCCCTTATGACTAGCCGGAACACCGGGGAGCTGTTTTTT. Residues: CASTPLMTSRNTGELFF.

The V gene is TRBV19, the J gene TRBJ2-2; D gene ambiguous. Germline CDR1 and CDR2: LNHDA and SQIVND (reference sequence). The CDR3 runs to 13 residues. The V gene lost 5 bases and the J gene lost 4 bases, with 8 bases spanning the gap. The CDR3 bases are TGTGCCAGTAGTCCCTTGGCCACCGGGGAGCTGTTTTTT. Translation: CASSPLATGELFF.

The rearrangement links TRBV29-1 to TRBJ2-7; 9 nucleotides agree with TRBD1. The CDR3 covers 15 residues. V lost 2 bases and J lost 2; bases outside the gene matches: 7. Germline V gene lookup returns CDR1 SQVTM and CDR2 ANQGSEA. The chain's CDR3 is CSVEIPGQGPYEQYF. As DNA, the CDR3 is TGCAGCGTTGAAATTCCGGGACAGGGTCCCTACGAGCAGTACTTC.